The text below deals with one T cell receptor beta chain. In this sample, this clone turned up once. This clone's antigen is unknown. No clone much larger than this one lies a single base away; base qualities are absent. The data are from a study of blood T cell repertoires in COVID-19 (dated by TCRdb to 2018 to 2021). Context from the whole study: The collaborator samples originated in the United States, Italy and Spain and spanned the acute and convalescent phases of COVID-19. The prospective study material was composed of cDNA or gDNA derived from T cells, B-cell-depleted T cells, or PBMCs. The dataset comprised deeply sampled blood TCRbeta repertoires from subjects exposed to, actively infected with, or recovered from COVID-19. The repertoires were released in a freely available public database intended as a resource for research on the immune response to SARS-CoV-2. The samples were drawn from the first 160 participants of the ongoing ImmuneRACE study and from over a thousand subjects provided by 6 global collaborators. A de-identified subject ID, COVID-19 status, age in years and sex were almost always included in the sample metadata. Where HLA class I and class II types were available, the types were taken from metadata supplied by the sample provider, not from assay-based typing. Study-wide findings and limitations: The amount of clinical and demographic metadata varied by source and participant and was provided uncurated.

TCRbeta CDR3 regions were amplified from genomic DNA using the immunoSEQ Assay, a bias-controlled multiplex PCR. The original pipeline was this. The number of nucleated cells in each sample was estimated by amplification of reference gene primers within the assay. To quantify the absolute abundance of each unique TCRbeta CDR3 rearrangement, sequence reads were collapsed and filtered. For each sample, productive Simpson clonality was calculated as the square root of Simpson's diversity index over productive rearrangements. Not all clones reach the TCRdb copy of this immuneACCESS table, which keeps in-frame sequences only. Checked studies attribute under half of the gap to unresolved V genes and leave the rest unexplained. V, J and clone size are taken as reported in that table, and D and trimming were inferred from the DNA itself. In this sample the table shows about 240,000 clones, approximately 78% of which occur a single time. Of the sample, around 11% is held by the ten largest clones.

The cysteine opens and the phenylalanine closes a CDR3 of 16 amino acids. Only the CDR3 DNA is retained, 48 bases long and in frame from the first base. The germline V gene provides CDR1 SGHVS and CDR2 FQNEAQ. The trim is 5 bases for V and 0 bases for J, with a gap of 14 bases between the germline ends. The collaborating institutions used their own protocols to collect whole blood in K2EDTA tubes. Collaborator samples were shipped for TCRbeta analysis as frozen whole blood, isolated PBMCs, or DNA extracted from either sample type. The sequenced material came from peripheral blood. Here the chain combines TRBV7-8 and TRBJ1-5; TRBD1 might be the D gene, on 6 matching bases. The sequence derives from a woman aged 55 to 70 with active or convalescent COVID-19. The DNA is as follows: TGTGCCAGCAGCGGTCTAGGGGGGGGTAGCAATCAGCCCCAGCATTTT. Its amino acids are CASSGLGGGSNQPQHF.